This T cell receptor (beta chain) came from a study of molecular identifiers for immune sequencing clone quantification. TCRdb reprocessed the PCR reads via MiXCR and lists one record per CDR3 protein. The data contain nearly 650,000 distinct CDR3 sequences, roughly 23% of them singletons. This clonotype was observed many times. This TCR was sampled from a human donor in good health. Some libraries in this study had Jurkat cell RNA spiked in. Sequencing input: naive CD8+ T cells from blood, with Jurkat cell RNA spiked in. The subset is: FACS-sorted CD8+CD4-CCR7+CD45RA+ naive T cells.

The CDR3 DNA reads as TGCGCCAGCAGCCAAGATTTTGCGGGGCCGTACACCGGGGAGCTGTTTTTT. Its protein is CASSQDFAGPYTGELFF. This rearrangement joins TRBV4-3 to TRBJ2-2; D is possibly TRBD2 (6 bases). The CDR3 sequence is 17 residues long. Trimming pared 0 bases from V and 3 bases from J, leaving 14 bases between. The V gene's germline CDR1 is LGHNA and CDR2 YSLEER.